The 10 T cell receptor beta chains below all came from one sample that was sequenced in a study of post-analysis software for immune sequencing data. Regarding the study as a whole: Five TRBV segments appeared more often in patients than in controls, and TRBV5-6, TRBV5-1 and TRBV20-1 were among these.

Their target antigens are unknown. Unique-molecular-identifier-tagged TCR beta cDNA libraries were used. TCRdb used MiXCR to reprocess the PCR reads, holding one entry per CDR3 protein. The top ten clones hold 4.5% to 7.5% of a sample with about 540,000 distinct CDR3 sequences, 34% of them seen once. Sequences were obtained from blood. The receptors here all came from a girl aged 2 to 17 with multiple sclerosis.

The sample holds a few counts of this clonotype. The rearrangement joins TRBV5-4 to TRBJ2-3; the match to TRBD2 covers 8 bases. Losses at the gene ends were 4 bases for V and 3 bases for J; bases not matched to a gene: 16. The length of the CDR3 is 18 residues. Germline CDR1 reads SGHNT; CDR2 reads YYREEE (reference sequence). The CDR3 loop reads CASSTKAGVSKGTDTQYF. CDR3 coding DNA: TGTGCCAGCAGCACCAAAGCGGGGGTCTCTAAAGGGACAGATACGCAGTATTTT.

V and J are TRBV2 and TRBJ2-2, with D perhaps matching TRBD1 (5 bases). Germline assignment: CDR1 SNHLY and CDR2 FYNNEI. This CDR3 region has 18 residues. V gave up 6 bases and J gave up 0 bases, with 20 bases separating them. The CDR3 protein is CASRGALSSKANTGELFF. The CDR3 nucleotides are TGTGCCAGCAGAGGGGCCCTCTCGTCAAAGGCGAACACCGGGGAGCTGTTTTTT.

Note on this clonotype: A read error may account for a junction end that differs from germline. J is TRBJ2-3 and V is TRBV7-8; unclear D gene. The germline V gene has CDR1 SGHVS and CDR2 FQNEAQ. This CDR3 has 14 residues. DNA for the CDR3: TGTGTCAGCAGCCCAAGGCCTCCTCCAAATACGCAGTATTTT. It encodes CVSSPRPPPNTQYF. The full variable domain, with the rest looked up from reference TRBV7-8 and TRBJ2-3, is GAGVSQSPRYKVAKRGQDVALRCDPISGHVSLFWYQQALGQGPEFLTYFQNEAQLDKSGLPSDRFFAERPEGSVSTLKIQRTQQEDSAVYLCVSSPRPPPNTQYFGPGTRLTVL.

The CDR3 here is CASSADPSDTQYF. CDR3 coding DNA: TGTGCCAGCAGTGCCGACCCCTCAGATACGCAGTATTTT. The chain recombines TRBV9 with TRBJ2-3; D is undetermined. V gave up 5 bases and J gave up 4 bases, with 11 bases separating them. The germline V gene encodes CDR1 SGDLS and CDR2 YYNGEE. This CDR3 has 13 residues.

This clonotype was recorded a few times. The rearrangement joins TRBV15 to TRBJ2-3, with 7 bases that match TRBD2. The CDR3 runs to 13 residues. Trimming removed 5 bases from V and 2 bases from J; junction bases left unmatched: 1. Germline CDR1 reads LNHNV; CDR2 reads YYDKDF (reference sequence). For the CDR3, the DNA is TGTGCCACCAGCGGGGGGGTCACAGATACGCAGTATTTT. Translation: CATSGGVTDTQYF. Together with reference TRBV15 and TRBJ2-3, the CDR3 gives the full variable domain: DAMVIQNPRYQVTQFGKPVTLSCSQTLNHNVMYWYQQKSSQAPKLLFHYYDKDFNNEADTPDNFQSRRPNTSFCFLDIRSPGLGDTAMYLCATSGGVTDTQYFGPGTRLTVL.

The gene calls are TRBV20-1 and TRBJ2-5, with D unresolved. V was clipped by 5 bases and J by 1 base, with 29 bases between them. Germline V gene data show CDR1 as DFQATT and CDR2 as SNEGSKA (reference sequence). The length of the CDR3 is 19 residues. CDR3 coding DNA: TGCAGTGCTGAGAAACTCGTAACCATATCCGTTGCTATCCAAGAGACCCAGTACTTC. Translating gives CSAEKLVTISVAIQETQYF.

This clonotype came up a few times. V gene TRBV20-1 combines with J gene TRBJ2-3; the match to TRBD2 covers 7 bases. The CDR3 runs 16 residues. Unmatched junction bases numbered 9, after V lost 3 bases and J lost 0 bases. Germline CDR1 reads DFQATT; CDR2 reads SNEGSKA (reference sequence). The chain's CDR3 is CSASLVASGSTDTQYF. The CDR3 DNA reads TGCAGTGCTAGTTTAGTGGCTAGCGGTAGCACAGATACGCAGTATTTT.

This clonotype was seen a few times. V gene TRBV10-1 combines with J gene TRBJ1-5; D gene ambiguous. This CDR3 is 13 amino acids long. Germline CDR1 and CDR2: WNHNN and SYGVQD (reference sequence). The V end lost 3 bases, the J end lost 6 bases, and 9 bases lay between the germline ends. The CDR3: CASSERVGQPQHF. DNA for the CDR3: TGCGCCAGCAGTGAACGGGTAGGTCAGCCCCAGCATTTT.

The genes are TRBV29-1 and TRBJ2-7; 7 positions match TRBD1. Per germline, CDR1 SQVTM and CDR2 ANQGSEA. The V and J ends lost 4 bases and 5 bases, in that order; junction bases with no gene match: 8. The CDR3 totals 13 residues. The CDR3: CSVGNFDRDEQYF. The CDR3 DNA reads TGCAGCGTTGGCAACTTCGACAGGGACGAGCAGTACTTC.

This clonotype was observed a single time. The CDR3 bases are TGTGCCAGCAGCTTCTCCGGAGTCCCTGGAAGCTCCTACAATGAGCAGTTCTTC. Its translation is CASSFSGVPGSSYNEQFF. The chain carries TRBV7-9 and TRBJ2-1, with unresolved D. The CDR3 has 18 amino acids. CDR1 and CDR2 from the germline V gene are SEHNR and FQNEAQ (reference sequence). V was pared by 3 bases and J by 0 bases, with 18 bases between.